Reported below is one T cell receptor beta chain. The antigen remains undetermined. This entry comes from a study of vaccination and CD4 T cells after COVID-19. Study-wide background: Each of the control cultures got a CEFX pool, an HIV-1 Nef pool, or no peptide.

The CDR3 runs to 14 residues. In germline, CDR1 is LGHDT, CDR2 YNNKEL (reference sequence). J lost 5 bases, V lost 7 bases, and 4 bases had no gene match. The treatment denotes: approximately nine-day PBMC culture with coronavirus spike peptide pools or control peptides (ViraFEST assay). Cultured CD4+ T cells had their DNA profiled by the Oncomine TCR Beta short-read assay. TCRdb analysed the PCR reads with MiXCR anew, one entry per CDR3 protein. Of about 14,000 distinct CDR3 sequences in the sample, 41% were seen once. This specimen consisted of CD4+ T cells from blood, cultured in vitro, obtained after SARS-CoV-2 vaccination. This chain uses TRBV3-1 with TRBJ1-6; TRBD1 matches 8 bases. The source of this sequence is a human donor who had recovered from COVID-19. Written as DNA, the CDR3 is TGTGCCAGCACCCAGGGACAGGATAATTCACCCCTCCACTTT. Its protein is CASTQGQDNSPLHF.